The 24 T cell receptor beta chains given below trace back to one sample, sequenced in a study of T cells in Graves' hyperthyroidism and ophthalmopathy. Researchers amplified the TCR beta CDR3 regions from RNA transcripts. TCR CDR3 regions were first amplified by RT-PCR with HTBI primers. TCRdb ran MiXCR on the multiplex PCR reads and lists one entry per CDR3 protein. The repertoire holds about 680,000 distinct CDR3 sequences, with roughly 32% as singletons. Sequencing used blood. The receptors were sampled from a woman in her 40s with Graves' hyperthyroidism.

This clonotype appeared many times. The chain links TRBV7-2 to TRBJ2-5; the D call may be TRBD1 or TRBD2 (5 bases each). Germline V CDR1 and CDR2: SGHTA, FQGNSA. The CDR3 totals 14 residues. The V and J ends lost 4 bases and 5 bases respectively, with 14 bases between them. The CDR3 sequence is CASSSPGRGETQYF. The CDR3 DNA is TGTGCCAGCAGCTCCCCGGGGCGCGGGGAGACCCAGTACTTC.

This clonotype has ten or more counts. The chain joins TRBV2 to TRBJ1-1, with D possibly TRBD1 on 6 matching bases. The CDR3 runs 14 residues. The V and J ends lost 7 bases and 4 bases respectively, with 16 bases between them. Germline V gives CDR1 SNHLY, CDR2 FYNNEI. CDR3 amino acids: CASTAGDLGTEAFF. The DNA for the CDR3 is TGTGCCAGCACGGCAGGGGACTTAGGCACTGAAGCTTTCTTT.

In its sample, this clonotype was seen a few times. This rearrangement joins TRBV10-3 to TRBJ2-5; tentative D call: TRBD2 (6 bases). Germline loops: CDR1 ENHRY, CDR2 SYGVKD. V was cut by 2 bases and J by 2 bases, with 9 bases left in between. The CDR3 sequence is 14 residues long. Written as DNA, the CDR3 is TGTGCCATCAGTGAGCGGAGGGGACAAGAGACCCAGTACTTC. Translated, it gives CAISERRGQETQYF.

The V and J genes are TRBV24-1 and TRBJ2-5; 8 nucleotides match TRBD2. The V and J ends lost 3 bases and 4 bases, in that order; junction bases with no gene match: 12. Germline V CDR1 and CDR2: KGHDR, SFDVKD. CDR3 length: 17 amino acids. The CDR3 reads CATSDRARTGGPETQYF. DNA of the CDR3: TGTGCCACCAGTGATCGAGCCCGAACGGGAGGGCCAGAGACCCAGTACTTC.

Concerning this clonotype: Without the conserved terminal phenylalanine or tryptophan, this CDR3 likely stems from a read error. The DNA is left out, because the CDR3 cannot be placed on it with certainty; the CDR3 is given as TCRdb lists it. The V call is TRBV7-9, the J call TRBJ1-6; TRBD1 is taken as the D call from the table, unchecked against the DNA. The V gene's germline CDR1 is SEHNR and CDR2 FQNEAQ (reference sequence). With termini counted, the CDR3 has 10 amino acids. This CDR3 reads CASSSPQGGS.

This clonotype was picked up a small number of times. This chain connects TRBV19 to TRBJ2-5, with D hard to call. This CDR3 comprises 14 residues. Trimming removed 1 base from V and 1 base from J, with 7 bases in between. The germline V gene encodes CDR1 LNHDA and CDR2 SQIVND (reference sequence). CDR3 DNA sequence: TGTGCCAGTAGTATAGGGGCTCCCCAAGAGACCCAGTACTTC. Its protein is CASSIGAPQETQYF. Full variable domain (missing parts from reference TRBV19 and TRBJ2-5): DGGITQSPKYLFRKEGQNVTLSCEQNLNHDAMYWYRQDPGQGLRLIYYSQIVNDFQKGDIAEGYSVSREKKESFPLTVTSAQKNPTAFYLCASSIGAPQETQYFGPGTRLLVL.

This clonotype was observed at least ten times. J is TRBJ2-5 and V is TRBV2; D is uncertain. Germline assignment: CDR1 SNHLY and CDR2 FYNNEI. Trimming removed 1 base at V and 4 bases at J, with 13 bases between. The CDR3 contains 15 residues. CDR3 sequence (DNA): TGTGCCAGCAGTGAAGAGAATAGGGTTGGAGAGACCCAGTACTTC. Residues: CASSEENRVGETQYF.

The J gene is TRBJ2-5, the V gene TRBV6-8; TRBD1 might be the D (5 bases). Between the trimmed V and J ends, which lost 11 bases and 3 bases, there was a span of 16 bases. In germline, CDR1 is MNHGY, CDR2 SAAAGT. This CDR3 comprises 13 residues. This CDR3 is CAQDIRVEETQYF. The CDR3 nucleotides are TGTGCCCAGGACATTAGAGTGGAAGAGACCCAGTACTTC.

This clonotype came up many times. The rearrangement links TRBV20-1 to TRBJ2-7; 7 positions agree with TRBD1. The junction had 14 bases not matched to a gene; V was cut back by 6 bases and J by 3 bases. The length of the CDR3 is 15 residues. From germline, CDR1 is DFQATT and CDR2 SNEGSKA (reference sequence). In DNA form, the CDR3 reads TGCAGTGCGTCCTCTACTGAGACAGGGTTCTACGAGCAGTACTTC. Encoded protein: CSASSTETGFYEQYF.

In this sample, this clonotype turned up many times. V usage is TRBV10-3 and J usage is TRBJ1-1, with a weak D call TRBD1 (6 bases). Trimming took off 4 bases at V and 3 bases at J, with 15 bases between the two ends. The CDR3 sequence is 15 residues long. CDR1 and CDR2 from the germline V gene are ENHRY and SYGVKD. CDR3 in DNA: TGTGCCATCAGTGCCCCGGAAGAGGGGGACACTGAAGCTTTCTTT. Protein product: CAISAPEEGDTEAFF.

This clonotype was detected ten times or more. This rearrangement joins TRBV7-2 to TRBJ2-5, with D tentatively TRBD1 (5 bases). Trimming cost V 3 bases and J 4 bases, with 15 bases left between them. Germline lookup yields CDR1 SGHTA and CDR2 FQGNSA. The CDR3 sequence is 15 residues long. The CDR3 DNA sequence: TGTGCCAGCAGCTTCCAGGGCCTGGGTGGAGAGACCCAGTACTTC. Its protein product is CASSFQGLGGETQYF.

This clonotype was recorded only once. Because the CDR3's place on the DNA is in doubt, the DNA is left out and the CDR3 is given as listed by TCRdb. This chain connects TRBV11-2 to TRBJ2-7; no check of the table's D call, TRBD2, against the DNA was made. The CDR3 totals 16 residues, both ends included. Germline CDR1 is SGHAT and CDR2 is FQNNGV. The CDR3 here is CASSAGLAGYACEQYF.

The chain combines TRBV10-2 with TRBJ2-7; TRBD1 aligns across 8 bases. There are 14 residues in the CDR3. Trimming at V came to 5 bases and at J to 5 bases, leaving 8 bases not matched to a gene. In germline, CDR1 is WSHSY, CDR2 SAAADI. CDR3 DNA: TGCGCCAGCAGTTTTGACAGGGGTACGGACGAGCAGTACTTC. The encoded protein is CASSFDRGTDEQYF.

Turning to this clonotype: This may be a read error: a much more frequent sequence differs by one nucleotide. The chain combines TRBV2 with TRBJ1-1; a possible D gene is TRBD1 (5 bases). CDR3 length equals 14 residues. Germline CDR1 and CDR2: SNHLY and FYNNEI. The CDR3 bases are TGTGCCAGCCTTCGGGGCGGGGGGGATCGTGGAGCTTCCTTT. Translating it yields CASLRGGGDRGASF.

This chain connects TRBV12-3 or TRBV12-4 to TRBJ2-7; unclear D gene. The CDR3 runs 13 residues. Trimming shortened V by 5 bases and J by 4 bases, and 12 bases separated the two germline ends. The CDR3 DNA reads TGTGCCAGCAGTCTGGTGGACCTGTACGAGCAGTACTTC. This gives the protein CASSLVDLYEQYF.

As for this clonotype: This clone may be a read error of a much larger clone one base away. This sequence joins TRBV6-6 and TRBJ1-1; D uncertain. The length of the CDR3 is 11 residues. Germline V gene data show CDR1 as MNHNY and CDR2 as SVGAGI (reference sequence). The CDR3, as DNA: TGTGCCATTTCCGCCTACACTGAAGCTTCCTTT. Residues: CAISAYTEASF.

This clonotype has ten or more counts. V is TRBV7-9 and J is TRBJ1-6, with no clear D. CDR1 is SEHNR and CDR2 is FQNEAQ in the germline V gene (reference sequence). The CDR3 contains 15 residues. The ends were cut back, 10 bases at V and 0 bases at J, with 13 bases in the middle. The CDR3 region is CATRTASSYNSPLHF. The CDR3 DNA reads as TGTGCCACCCGGACGGCCAGCTCCTATAATTCACCCCTCCACTTT.

This clonotype has ten or more counts. The chain employs TRBV19 and TRBJ1-1; 11 bases are a match to TRBD1. Losses at the gene ends were 3 bases for V and 3 bases for J; bases not matched to a gene: 6. The germline CDR1 and CDR2 sequences are LNHDA and SQIVND (reference sequence). The CDR3 runs 16 residues. The CDR3 nucleotides are TGTGCCAGTAGTATCCGCAGGGACAGGGGGGACACTGAAGCTTTCTTT. Encoded protein: CASSIRRDRGDTEAFF.

There are many counts of this clonotype. This chain links TRBV20-1 with TRBJ2-5; tentative D call: TRBD2 (5 bases). This CDR3 is 14 amino acids long. With 0 bases removed from V and 5 bases from J, the gap between germline ends came to 13 bases. The V gene's germline CDR1 is DFQATT and CDR2 SNEGSKA (reference sequence). CDR3 nucleotides: TGCAGTGCTAGAGATCACAGATCGGGGGAGACCCAGTACTTC. Its translation is CSARDHRSGETQYF.

This clonotype was seen ten or more times. The junction differs from germline at one of its ends, possibly a read error. CDR3 in DNA: TGTGCCAGCAGTGACGGGACATCAGGAAAGCTGTTTTTT. It specifies CASSDGTSGKLFF. The gene calls are TRBV10-3 and TRBJ2-2; D is possibly TRBD1 (6 bases). Germline V CDR1 and CDR2: ENHRY, SYGVKD. There are 13 residues in the CDR3.

This clonotype was observed many times. This rearrangement joins TRBV15 to TRBJ1-3; D possibly corresponds to TRBD1 (5 bases). This CDR3 spans 16 amino acids. The ends were cut back, 1 base at V and 7 bases at J, with 17 bases in the middle. CDR1 and CDR2 from the germline V gene are LNHNV and YYDKDF (reference sequence). The CDR3 loop is CATSRVTGLGFNTIYF. The CDR3 region has the DNA TGTGCCACCAGCAGAGTTACAGGACTTGGATTTAACACCATATATTTT.

The chain recombines TRBV24-1 with TRBJ2-2; D remains unclear. Germline V gene sequence: CDR1 KGHDR, CDR2 SFDVKD. The length of the CDR3 is 16 residues. The V end was cut by 1 base, the J end by 2 bases, with 10 bases between. This CDR3 is CATSDFKGRNTGELFF. CDR3 nucleotide sequence: TGTGCCACCAGTGATTTTAAGGGCAGAAACACCGGGGAGCTGTTTTTT.

This clonotype was seen many times. Germline and junction disagree at one end, which may indicate a read error. The CDR3 DNA sequence: TGCAGTGCAAGAGGGACAACGGGAAACACCATATATTTT. This gives the protein CSARGTTGNTIYF. The V call is TRBV20-1, the J call TRBJ1-3, with D possibly being TRBD1 (6 bases). CDR1 and CDR2 (germline): DFQATT, SNEGSKA (reference sequence). The CDR3 length is 13 residues.

This clonotype was seen a few times. The V and J genes are TRBV7-9 and TRBJ2-5; 8 nucleotides line up with TRBD2. The ends lost 6 bases at V and 5 bases at J; junction bases unmatched: 11. Germline CDR1 and CDR2: SEHNR and FQNEAQ (reference sequence). The CDR3 is made up of 15 amino acids. The CDR3 sequence is CASSYPAGGRETQYF. CDR3 in DNA: TGTGCCAGCAGTTACCCGGCGGGAGGACGGGAGACCCAGTACTTC.